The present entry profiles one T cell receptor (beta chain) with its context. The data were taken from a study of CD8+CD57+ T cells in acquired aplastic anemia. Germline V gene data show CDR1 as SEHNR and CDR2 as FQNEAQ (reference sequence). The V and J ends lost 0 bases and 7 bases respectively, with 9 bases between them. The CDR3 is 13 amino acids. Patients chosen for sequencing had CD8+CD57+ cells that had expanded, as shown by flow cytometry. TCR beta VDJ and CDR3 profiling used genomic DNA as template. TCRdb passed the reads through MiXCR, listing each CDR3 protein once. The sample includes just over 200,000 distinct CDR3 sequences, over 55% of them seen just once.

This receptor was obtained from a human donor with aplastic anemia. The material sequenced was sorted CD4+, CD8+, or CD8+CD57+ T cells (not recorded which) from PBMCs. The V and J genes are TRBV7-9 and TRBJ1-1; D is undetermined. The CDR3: CASSLAATSEAFF. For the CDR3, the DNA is TGTGCCAGCAGCTTAGCGGCTACAAGTGAAGCTTTCTTT.